The 5 T cell receptor beta chains given below trace back to one sample, sequenced in a study of blood T cell repertoires in COVID-19. Data came from immunoSEQ multiplex PCR; TCRdb stores just in-frame clones and leaves some out. This sample has about 330,000 clones, with around 83% found just once. The source material was peripheral blood. These TCRs come from a woman in her fifties or sixties with acute or convalescent COVID-19.

The chain is built from TRBV2 and TRBJ1-4; 9 bases fit TRBD1. J lost 8 bases, V lost 7 bases, and 8 bases had no gene match. From germline, CDR1 is SNHLY and CDR2 FYNNEI. The CDR3 has 14 amino acids. The CDR3 protein is CASMRDRESEKLFF. The DNA of the CDR3 is TGTGCCAGCATGAGGGACAGGGAAAGCGAAAAACTGTTTTTT.

The V gene is TRBV2, the J gene TRBJ1-1; possible D gene TRBD1, 6 bases. The CDR3 loop spans 14 amino acids. Trimming removed 5 bases at V and 3 bases at J, with 13 bases between. CDR1 is SNHLY, CDR2 FYNNEI, per germline. CDR3 nucleotides: TGTGCCAGCAGTCCTCTGGGGGCACACACTGAAGCTTTCTTT. Amino acid sequence: CASSPLGAHTEAFF.

This clone was counted a few times. The chain has TRBV30 and TRBJ1-5; D is perhaps TRBD1 (5 bases). Germline loops: CDR1 GTSNPN, CDR2 SVGIG (reference sequence). This CDR3 is 13 amino acids long. V lost 3 bases and J lost 3, with 9 bases in between. CDR3 loop: CAWRGGDNQPQHF. CDR3 bases: TGTGCCTGGAGAGGAGGGGACAATCAGCCCCAGCATTTT.

The genes are TRBV4-1 and TRBJ1-6; 9 bases fit TRBD1. This CDR3 spans 20 amino acids. The J segment lost 5 bases and the V segment lost 4 bases, leaving 18 bases of the junction unmatched. Germline CDR1 reads MGHRA; CDR2 reads YSYEKL. This chain's CDR3 is CASSPHPLDRGTTNNSPLHF. The CDR3 coding sequence is TGCGCCAGCAGCCCTCACCCCCTGGACAGGGGCACAACCAATAATTCACCCCTCCACTTT.

The rearrangement joins TRBV30 to TRBJ2-5; TRBD1 matches at 7 bases. CDR1 and CDR2 (germline): GTSNPN, SVGIG (reference sequence). V lost 7 bases to trimming and J lost 2 bases; unmatched junction nucleotides: 7. The CDR3 is 13 residues long. The CDR3 DNA reads TGTGCCTCTGCTGGGACAGCGCAAGAGACCCAGTACTTC. Amino acid sequence: CASAGTAQETQYF.